The entry below gives a single T cell receptor beta chain sequence along with its context. Antigen specificity is unknown. Carrying UMI labels, the TRB cDNA libraries were prepared through 5' RACE. TCRdb reprocessed the 5' RACE reads, keeping one entry per CDR3 protein, no DNA. Its table records some 130,000 distinct CDR3 sequences. The V gene's germline CDR1 is MDHEN and CDR2 SYDVKM. The CDR3 consists of 17 residues. These data are taken from a study of CXCR3-negative and CXCR3-positive naive CD8 T cells. The study, taken as a whole, reports: More hydrophobic TRB CDR3s occurred in CXCR3-positive than in CXCR3-negative naive cells.

The chain is built from TRBV28 and TRBJ2-7; TCRdb selects TRBD2, and the lack of DNA leaves this call unchecked. This sequence was found in a human donor in good health. Some clones in this sample may be carry-over from other donors' samples. The sequencing input was naive CXCR3- CD8+ T cells from blood. Subset in this sample: CD45RO-CCR7+CD27+CD95- naive CD8+ T cells lacking CXCR3 (TNR3-). The chain's CDR3 is CASSSANRRGGWYEQYF.